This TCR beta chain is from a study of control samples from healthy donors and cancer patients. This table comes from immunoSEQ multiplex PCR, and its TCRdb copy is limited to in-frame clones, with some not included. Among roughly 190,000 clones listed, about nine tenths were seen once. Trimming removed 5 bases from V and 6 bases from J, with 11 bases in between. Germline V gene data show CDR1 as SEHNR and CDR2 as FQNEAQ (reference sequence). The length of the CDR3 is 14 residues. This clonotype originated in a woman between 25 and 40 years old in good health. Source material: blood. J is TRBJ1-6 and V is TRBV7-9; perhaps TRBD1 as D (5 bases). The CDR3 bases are TGTGCCAGCAGCGCGGGACGTACTAATTCACCCCTCCACTTT. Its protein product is CASSAGRTNSPLHF.